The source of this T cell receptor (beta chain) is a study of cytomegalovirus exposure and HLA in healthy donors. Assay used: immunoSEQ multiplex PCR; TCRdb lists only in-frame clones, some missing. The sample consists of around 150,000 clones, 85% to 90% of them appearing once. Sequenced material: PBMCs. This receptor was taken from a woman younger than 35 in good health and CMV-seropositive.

The chain's CDR3 is CASSVVDRAGSYNEQFF. The CDR3 nucleotides are TGTGCCAGCAGCGTAGTCGATCGAGCGGGCTCCTACAATGAGCAGTTCTTC. The chain recombines TRBV9 with TRBJ2-1, with D maybe TRBD2 (6 bases). Germline V gene data show CDR1 as SGDLS and CDR2 as YYNGEE. V lost 0 bases, J lost 0 bases, and 13 bases lay in between. This CDR3 spans 17 amino acids. The full variable domain, completed using reference TRBV9 and TRBJ2-1, is DSGVTQTPKHLITATGQRVTLRCSPRSGDLSVYWYQQSLDQGLQFLIQYYNGEERAKGNILERFSAQQFPDLHSELNLSSLELGDSALYFCASSVVDRAGSYNEQFFGPGTRLTVL.